Listed below are T cell receptor beta chains from one sample, sequenced in a study of T-cell memory formation after mild COVID-19. TCRdb fed the 5' RACE reads into MiXCR, producing one record per CDR3 protein. The data hold about 45,000 distinct CDR3 sequences, with about a tenth observed a single time. Input material: PBMCs or a T cell subset sorted from them (not recorded which). These receptors all stem from an adult woman who had mild COVID-19 (a few samples of this study predate the infection). Cell type and time point are not known. CDR3s include the opening cysteine and the closing phenylalanine or tryptophan. D genes are given only for firm matches. A row's size may be missing; if present it is once, few, many or a size class.

V gene	J gene	clone size	D gene	CDR3 DNA	CDR3 protein
TRBV7-2	TRBJ2-1	many	TRBD2	TGTGCCAGCAGCTTAGCGCCGGGACTAGGCTCCTACAATGAGCAGTTCTTC	CASSLAPGLGSYNEQFF
TRBV6-5	TRBJ1-4	NA	TRBD1	TGTGCCAGCAGTTCGCCGGGACAGGGGCGAAAACTGTTTTTT	CASSSPGQGRKLFF
TRBV9	TRBJ2-3	NA	TRBD2	TGTGCCAGCAGCGCCCGAGGAGGGGCCAGCGGGAGGACAGATACGCAGTATTTT	CASSARGGASGRTDTQYF
TRBV20-1	TRBJ2-1	many	TRBD2	TGCAGTGCTAGAGGCCTACTAGCGGGGGGGCCCTACAATGAGCAGTTCTTC	CSARGLLAGGPYNEQFF
TRBV18	TRBJ1-1	NA	NA	TGTGCCAGCTCACCATCGGACACAAGGGGAGCTTTCTTT	CASSPSDTRGAFF
TRBV15	TRBJ1-1	once	NA	TGTGCCACCAGCAGAGATCATTTGGACAGAGGGAACACTGAAGCTTTCTTT	CATSRDHLDRGNTEAFF
TRBV27	TRBJ2-1	NA	NA	TGTGCCAGCAGTTTAAACAGGAAAGCTAGTTACAATGAGCAGTTCTTC	CASSLNRKASYNEQFF
TRBV29-1	TRBJ1-1	few	NA	TGCAGCGTTGAAGATCCAGGGGTCACTGAAGCTTTCTTT	CSVEDPGVTEAFF
TRBV11-3	TRBJ1-2	NA	TRBD1	TGTGCCAGCAGCTCAATGATGGACAGGCCTAACTATGGCTACACCTTC	CASSSMMDRPNYGYTF
TRBV9	TRBJ2-3	NA	TRBD1	TGTGCCAGCAGCAACAGGGGAACAAGCACAGATACGCAGTATTTT	CASSNRGTSTDTQYF
TRBV20-1	TRBJ2-2	few	NA	TGCAGTGCTAGGCCTGGACCGGTGACCGGGGAGCTGTTTTTT	CSARPGPVTGELFF
TRBV11-2	TRBJ2-1	few	TRBD2	TGTGCCAGCAGCTCGTTTAGCGGGGGCCGCTCCTACAATGAGCAGTTCTTC	CASSSFSGGRSYNEQFF
TRBV7-2	TRBJ2-1	many	NA	TGTGCCAGCAGCTTAGTGGGGCAAGTGGAGGACGTAGAGCAGTTCTTC	CASSLVGQVEDVEQFF
TRBV3-1	TRBJ1-1	NA	TRBD1	TGTGCCAGCAGCCCACGACAGGGGGCACGCATGAACACTGAAGCTTTCTTT	CASSPRQGARMNTEAFF
TRBV12-3/TRBV12-4	TRBJ1-5	NA	NA	TGTGCCAGCAGCTCGGGACATCCATTCGGCAATCAGCCCCAGCATTTT	CASSSGHPFGNQPQHF
TRBV11-2	TRBJ2-3	few	NA	TGTGCCAGCAGCTTACCTCCTAGCACAGATACGCAGTATTTT	CASSLPPSTDTQYF
TRBV7-9	TRBJ2-3	many	TRBD2	TGTGCCAGCAGCTTAGCGGGACTAGCGGAACCTAGCACAGATACGCAGTATTTT	CASSLAGLAEPSTDTQYF
TRBV7-6	TRBJ2-1	many	NA	TGTGCCAGCAGCTCCTCTGACAGGTCTCATGAGCAGTTCTTC	CASSSSDRSHEQFF
TRBV20-1	TRBJ1-1	many	NA	TGCAGTGCTCCGGCGGGGGGGCCGGGGACTGAAGCTTTCTTT	CSAPAGGPGTEAFF
TRBV6-6	TRBJ1-1	medium-sized	TRBD1	TGTGCCAGCAGTAAGCCGGGACAGGGTAACACTGAAGCTTTCTTT	CASSKPGQGNTEAFF
TRBV6-2/TRBV6-3	TRBJ2-1	few	TRBD2	TGTGCCAGCAGTAAAACTAGCGGAACCTACAATGAGCAGTTCTTC	CASSKTSGTYNEQFF
TRBV20-1	TRBJ1-5	few	NA	TGCAGTGCTAGAGGGCCGGCAAGGGGGTATCAGCCCCAGCATTTT	CSARGPARGYQPQHF
TRBV7-2	TRBJ2-5	NA	NA	TGTGCCAGCAGTCTCACGGGACACCAAGGAGAGACCCAGTACTTC	CASSLTGHQGETQYF
TRBV4-2	TRBJ2-5	few	NA	TGTGCCAGCAGCCAAGAGGGGCGCGGAGAGACCCAGTACTTC	CASSQEGRGETQYF
TRBV12-3/TRBV12-4	TRBJ1-1	few	NA	TGTGCCAGCAGTTTACTTGGTGCCCTGGGGGTGAACACTGAAGCTTTCTTT	CASSLLGALGVNTEAFF
TRBV11-2	TRBJ1-4	NA	TRBD1	TGTGCCAGCAGCCCTATACAGGGGCAAGGGAATGAAAAACTGTTTTTT	CASSPIQGQGNEKLFF
TRBV15	TRBJ2-1	many	TRBD1	TGTGCCACCAGGAACGGGACAGTTAGGAATGAGCAGTTCTTC	CATRNGTVRNEQFF
TRBV9	TRBJ2-1	many	TRBD2	TGTGCCAGCAGCCACGGACTAGCGGGATACAATGAGCAGTTCTTC	CASSHGLAGYNEQFF
TRBV21-1	TRBJ2-7	few	NA	TGTGCCAGCAGCACGAGAGAGCGGAAGACCTACGAGCAGTACTTC	CASSTRERKTYEQYF